This TCR beta chain stems from a study of Tregs in tolerant kidney transplant recipients. Notes on the study in general: The most relevant donor-specific Treg TCRbeta repertoire apparently came from expansion with activated donor B cells. No direct test of biological reproducibility was done here.

Unstimulated regulatory T cells (CD4+CD25+CD127-), CD4+CD25- non-regulatory cells, CD4 and CD8 cells were FACS-sorted from thawed PBMCs. On this clone itself: The antigen is unknown.

Data came from immunoSEQ multiplex PCR; TCRdb stores just in-frame clones and leaves some out. The sample contains roughly 120,000 clones, 85% to 95% of which appear only once. In germline, CDR1 is LNHDA, CDR2 SQIVND (reference sequence). The V gene lost 10 bases and the J gene lost 6 bases, with 21 bases spanning the gap. The CDR3 is 14 residues long. The TCR sequence derives from a human donor in good health. This rearrangement joins TRBV19 to TRBJ1-2; D is uncertain. Sequencing input: CD4+ T cells from blood. Here the CDR3 reads CATRPSLSVDGYTF. The CDR3 DNA follows: TGTGCCACTAGGCCCTCGCTATCTGTGGATGGCTACACCTTC.